What follows are 18 T cell receptor beta chains derived from one specimen sequenced in a study of blood T cell repertoires in COVID-19. Measured with immunoSEQ multiplex PCR; TCRdb has only the in-frame clones, and not every one. The sample has about 440,000 clones; around 89% are singletons. Input material: peripheral blood. These receptor sequences come from a woman aged 45-65 years with COVID-19, enrolled during active disease.

The count of this clone is one. The V and J genes are TRBV7-2 and TRBJ2-5; 12 bases match TRBD2. The length of the CDR3 is 16 residues. The V segment lost 0 bases and the J segment 5 bases; nucleotides outside the gene matches: 4. Looked up from germline, CDR1 is SGHTA and CDR2 is FQGNSA. CDR3 sequence reads: CASSLARLAGGETQYF. In nucleotides, the CDR3 is TGTGCCAGCAGCTTAGCGCGCCTAGCGGGGGGGGAGACCCAGTACTTC.

This clone was detected only once. The chain combines TRBV18 with TRBJ2-1; 14 positions match TRBD2. The CDR3 covers 17 residues. Trimming removed 3 bases from V and 8 bases from J; junction bases left unmatched: 9. Per the germline V gene, CDR1 is KGHSH and CDR2 is LQKENI. CDR3 nucleotides: TGTGCCAGCTCACCGACTAGCGGGGGGGCCGATGAAGATGAGCAGTTCTTC. It is translated as CASSPTSGGADEDEQFF.

This clone was detected only a few times. The gene calls are TRBV18 and TRBJ1-2; D may be TRBD1 (6 bases). This CDR3 comprises 15 residues. V lost 8 bases, J lost 0 bases, and 16 bases lay in between. Per germline, CDR1 KGHSH and CDR2 LQKENI. CDR3 loop: CASHPPGGSNYGYTF. Here the CDR3 DNA reads TGTGCCAGCCACCCGCCGGGGGGCTCTAACTATGGCTACACCTTC.

This clone was found once. CDR3: CASSLERWGSANTEAFF. The CDR3 DNA follows: TGTGCCAGCAGCTTAGAACGATGGGGCTCCGCGAACACTGAAGCTTTCTTT. The V gene is TRBV7-9, the J gene TRBJ1-1, with D possibly TRBD1 on 5 matching bases. This CDR3 region has 17 residues. The V gene's germline CDR1 is SEHNR and CDR2 FQNEAQ (reference sequence). V lost 1 base to trimming and J lost 1 base, with 16 bases between them.

The genes are TRBV18 and TRBJ1-2; D not certain. CDR1 KGHSH and CDR2 LQKENI come from the germline V gene. Trimming removed 4 bases at V and 8 bases at J, with 20 bases between. This CDR3 has 15 amino acids. For the CDR3, the DNA is TGTGCCAGCTCACGGAGGGCCGAGGACGAAGAAGGCTACACCTTC. As protein: CASSRRAEDEEGYTF.

As concerns this clone: Other nucleotide sequences in the sample specify the same CDR3. The chain uses TRBV9 and TRBJ1-1, with D possibly TRBD1 on 5 matching bases. Germline CDR1 is SGDLS and CDR2 is YYNGEE. The CDR3 extends over 14 amino acids. V was trimmed by 0 bases and J by 0 bases, leaving 6 bases between them. The CDR3 loop is CASSVEGLNTEAFF. CDR3 DNA sequence: TGTGCCAGCAGCGTAGAGGGGCTGAACACTGAAGCTTTCTTT.

The chain is built from TRBV2 and TRBJ2-3, with TRBD2 identical over 11 bases. The CDR3 length is 16 residues. The germline V gene has CDR1 SNHLY and CDR2 FYNNEI. J lost 10 bases, V lost 10 bases, and 19 bases had no gene match. The CDR3 nucleotides read TGTGCCACCTCAGGATCGACTAGCGGGAAAGGTTCGGCGCAGTATTTT. This translates into CATSGSTSGKGSAQYF.

The chain has TRBV29-1 and TRBJ1-1; no reliable D call. The CDR3 extends over 13 amino acids. Trimming left V 4 bases short and J 5 bases short, with 14 bases between. Germline V gene lookup returns CDR1 SQVTM and CDR2 ANQGSEA. The CDR3 here is CSVGSSERTEAFF. The DNA for the CDR3 is TGCAGCGTTGGTTCATCGGAGCGAACTGAAGCTTTCTTT.

This sequence joins TRBV6-5 and TRBJ1-6; D remains ambiguous. The CDR3 extends over 13 amino acids. V lost 0 bases to trimming and J lost 8 bases, with 5 bases between them. The germline V gene has CDR1 MNHEY and CDR2 SVGAGI. CDR3 in amino acids: CASSYSPDSPLHF. The CDR3 DNA follows: TGTGCCAGCAGTTACTCGCCGGATTCACCCCTCCACTTT.

V and J are TRBV29-1 and TRBJ2-2, with D possibly being TRBD2 (5 bases). V gave up 2 bases and J gave up 5 bases, with 9 bases separating them. The CDR3 loop spans 13 amino acids. In germline, CDR1 is SQVTM, CDR2 ANQGSEA. The CDR3 loop reads CSVETTGTGELFF. In DNA form, the CDR3 reads TGCAGCGTTGAAACTACGGGGACCGGGGAGCTGTTTTTT.

The CDR3 sequence: CASSPRTGVGEQYF. The CDR3 region has the DNA TGCGCCAGCAGCCCAAGGACAGGGGTGGGCGAGCAGTACTTC. The V gene is TRBV5-1, the J gene TRBJ2-7; TRBD1 matches 9 bases. Unmatched junction bases numbered 8, after V lost 4 bases and J lost 6 bases. This CDR3 spans 14 amino acids. Germline V lookup: CDR1 SGHRS, CDR2 YFSETQ.

The chain combines TRBV7-9 with TRBJ1-1, with 7 bases aligning to TRBD1. Trimming removed 4 bases from V and 7 bases from J; junction bases left unmatched: 9. Germline CDR1 reads SEHNR; CDR2 reads FQNEAQ (reference sequence). The CDR3 has 14 amino acids. This CDR3 reads CASSSFTGTDEAFF. CDR3 nucleotides: TGTGCCAGCAGCTCGTTCACCGGGACAGATGAAGCTTTCTTT.

This sequence joins TRBV6-5 and TRBJ2-3, with 8 bases aligning to TRBD2. CDR1 MNHEY and CDR2 SVGAGI come from the germline V gene. V lost 2 bases to trimming and J lost 5 bases; unmatched junction nucleotides: 6. CDR3 length: 15 residues. The CDR3: CASSYAGGHEDTQYF. The CDR3, as DNA: TGTGCCAGCAGTTACGCGGGGGGCCATGAAGATACGCAGTATTTT.

The V call is TRBV29-1, the J call TRBJ2-1; D may be TRBD1 (5 bases). V lost 1 base to trimming and J lost 6 bases, with 10 bases between them. Germline CDR1 SQVTM, CDR2 ANQGSEA. The CDR3 is made up of 13 amino acids. CDR3 loop: CSVEGSGFNEQFF. In nucleotides, the CDR3 is TGCAGCGTTGAAGGCTCAGGGTTCAATGAGCAGTTCTTC.

This sequence joins TRBV6-5 and TRBJ2-3; 7 bases are a match to TRBD2. This CDR3 comprises 15 residues. Germline CDR1 and CDR2: MNHEY and SVGAGI. Losses at the gene ends were 6 bases for V and 5 bases for J; bases not matched to a gene: 11. The CDR3 DNA reads as TGTGCCAGCAGCCCCCGGGGGGAGGGTAAAGATACGCAGTATTTT. This gives the protein CASSPRGEGKDTQYF.

This clone was detected only a few times. This chain joins TRBV6-1 and TRBJ2-7, with D maybe TRBD1 (6 bases). CDR3 length: 16 amino acids. Germline values: CDR1 MNHNS, CDR2 SASEGT. The V and J ends lost 0 bases and 1 base respectively, with 13 bases between them. The CDR3 here is CASSEAMAGASYEQYF. The CDR3 region has the DNA TGTGCCAGCAGTGAAGCCATGGCAGGGGCGTCCTACGAGCAGTACTTC.

The chain combines TRBV4-2 with TRBJ2-3, with D uncertain. Between the trimmed V and J ends, which lost 0 bases and 2 bases, there was a span of 15 bases. CDR3 length: 17 amino acids. Germline V CDR1 and CDR2: LGHNA, YNFKEQ. DNA of the CDR3: TGTGCCAGCAGCCAAGATGGGCGTTCAGGTCCCACAGATACGCAGTATTTT. It specifies CASSQDGRSGPTDTQYF.

V is TRBV6-5 and J is TRBJ2-7; 7 bases are a match to TRBD1. Germline CDR1 reads MNHEY; CDR2 reads SVGAGI. CDR3 length equals 14 residues. After removal of 6 bases from V and 6 bases from J, the junction contained 11 bases not matched to a gene. The CDR3: CASSRGGSGVEQYF. CDR3 bases: TGTGCCAGCAGCCGAGGGGGCTCCGGGGTCGAGCAGTACTTC.